This is a list of T cell receptor beta chains from one sample in a study of T cell changes during pregnancy in multiple sclerosis. Here immunoSEQ multiplex PCR was the method, and the copy in TCRdb shows in-frame clones only, minus some. Among about 71,000 clones, more than 80% were seen once, and the ten largest hold 1% to 1.5%. Sequences were derived from peripheral blood, sampled in the third trimester of pregnancy. Source of these receptors: a female donor with multiple sclerosis, enrolled in a pregnancy study. CDR3s include the opening cysteine and the closing phenylalanine or tryptophan. Fields, in order: J gene, D gene, clone size, CDR3 length, V gene, CDR3 protein, CDR3 DNA. A D gene is named only where the DNA matches it firmly. Rows may omit the clone size; those that give it use once, few, many or a size class.

J gene: TRBJ1-6; D gene: .; clone size: .; CDR3 length: 15; V gene: TRBV7-2; CDR3 protein: CASSLRGQPNSPLHF; CDR3 DNA: TGTGCCAGCAGCTTACGAGGTCAGCCTAATTCACCCCTCCACTTT
J gene: TRBJ2-3; D gene: TRBD2; clone size: .; CDR3 length: 16; V gene: TRBV5-1; CDR3 protein: CASSSGTSGSLDTQYF; CDR3 DNA: TGCGCCAGCAGCTCCGGGACTAGCGGGAGTTTGGATACGCAGTATTTT
J gene: TRBJ2-1; D gene: TRBD2; clone size: .; CDR3 length: 15; V gene: TRBV6-5; CDR3 protein: CASSYVGLAFNEQFF; CDR3 DNA: TGTGCCAGCAGTTACGTGGGACTAGCTTTTAATGAGCAGTTCTTC
J gene: TRBJ1-1; D gene: .; clone size: .; CDR3 length: 14; V gene: TRBV7-2; CDR3 protein: CASSLDRGNTEAFF; CDR3 DNA: TGTGCCAGCAGCTTAGATCGGGGGAACACTGAAGCTTTCTTT
J gene: TRBJ2-6; D gene: .; clone size: .; CDR3 length: 17; V gene: TRBV7-2; CDR3 protein: CASSLAVSSSGANVLTF; CDR3 DNA: TGTGCCAGCAGCTTAGCTGTATCCTCCTCTGGGGCCAACGTCCTGACTTTC
J gene: TRBJ1-5; D gene: TRBD1; clone size: .; CDR3 length: 15; V gene: TRBV7-8; CDR3 protein: CASSPQGWGNQPQHF; CDR3 DNA: TGTGCCAGCAGCCCACAGGGGTGGGGCAATCAGCCCCAGCATTTT
J gene: TRBJ1-2; D gene: TRBD1; clone size: .; CDR3 length: 16; V gene: TRBV28; CDR3 protein: CASDTGGAWLNYGYTF; CDR3 DNA: TGTGCCAGCGATACAGGGGGGGCTTGGTTGAACTATGGCTACACCTTC
J gene: TRBJ2-3; D gene: TRBD1; clone size: .; CDR3 length: 14; V gene: TRBV10-3; CDR3 protein: CAISGTGNTDTQYF; CDR3 DNA: TGTGCCATCAGTGGGACAGGTAACACAGATACGCAGTATTTT
J gene: TRBJ2-7; D gene: .; clone size: .; CDR3 length: 11; V gene: TRBV30; CDR3 protein: CAWSGAYEQYF; CDR3 DNA: TGTGCCTGGAGTGGAGCCTACGAGCAGTACTTC
J gene: TRBJ2-2; D gene: .; clone size: .; CDR3 length: 15; V gene: TRBV2; CDR3 protein: CASSAGELNTGELFF; CDR3 DNA: TGTGCCAGCAGTGCAGGGGAGCTGAACACCGGGGAGCTGTTTTTT
J gene: TRBJ1-5; D gene: TRBD1; clone size: .; CDR3 length: 16; V gene: TRBV6-6; CDR3 protein: CASSYDPQGAGQPQHF; CDR3 DNA: TGTGCCAGCAGTTACGACCCCCAGGGGGCCGGTCAGCCCCAGCATTTT
J gene: TRBJ2-3; D gene: TRBD2; clone size: .; CDR3 length: 16; V gene: TRBV18; CDR3 protein: CASSPLTGGGTDTQYF; CDR3 DNA: TGTGCCAGCTCACCTCTGACGGGGGGGGGCACAGATACGCAGTATTTT
J gene: TRBJ1-1; D gene: TRBD1; clone size: .; CDR3 length: 14; V gene: TRBV4-1; CDR3 protein: CASSQAGGNTEAFF; CDR3 DNA: TGCGCCAGCAGCCAAGCAGGGGGTAACACTGAAGCTTTCTTT
J gene: TRBJ1-2; D gene: .; clone size: .; CDR3 length: 14; V gene: TRBV7-2; CDR3 protein: CASSLPGIGYGYTF; CDR3 DNA: TGTGCCAGCAGCTTACCGGGTATTGGTTATGGCTACACCTTC
J gene: TRBJ2-1; D gene: TRBD1; clone size: .; CDR3 length: 15; V gene: TRBV28; CDR3 protein: CASSLRDRNYNEQFF; CDR3 DNA: TGTGCCAGCAGTTTAAGGGACAGGAACTACAATGAGCAGTTCTTC
J gene: TRBJ1-1; D gene: TRBD1; clone size: once; CDR3 length: 12; V gene: TRBV19; CDR3 protein: CASATGGTEAFF; CDR3 DNA: TGTGCCAGCGCGACAGGGGGCACTGAAGCTTTCTTT
J gene: TRBJ2-4; D gene: .; clone size: .; CDR3 length: 19; V gene: TRBV21-1; CDR3 protein: CASSFRGQGAREAKNIQYF; CDR3 DNA: TGTGCCAGCAGCTTTCGAGGACAGGGGGCGAGAGAGGCCAAAAACATTCAGTACTTC